This T cell receptor beta chain was identified during a study of blood T cell repertoires in COVID-19. Study members were between about 18 and 100 years old and lived in approximately 25 US regions. Profiling relied on immunoSEQ multiplex PCR, and the TCRdb table lists in-frame clones only, not all of them. The sample shows 150,000 to 200,000 clones, roughly 90% of them seen only once. The ends were cut back, 10 bases at V and 3 bases at J, with 19 bases in the middle. Germline V gives CDR1 LNHDA, CDR2 SQIVND (reference sequence). CDR3 size: 15 residues. Sequenced input: PBMCs or T cells enriched from blood (not recorded which). This receptor was taken from a woman in her thirties who had recovered from COVID-19. This chain links TRBV19 with TRBJ1-5; D is possibly TRBD1 (5 bases). The CDR3 sequence is CATAGGGELNQPQHF. CDR3 sequence (DNA): TGTGCCACCGCCGGGGGTGGGGAGCTCAATCAGCCCCAGCATTTT.